This entry describes one TCR beta chain. This clonotype occurred a few times. Its antigen specificity is not known. Base qualities are not provided; no much larger clone lies one nucleotide away. The time point label, read with the paper, signifies: blood at routine non-recurrence follow-up after resection. Without any cell sorting, TCR sequencing was performed on whole RNA extracted either from tumor and nontumor lung tissue or from cryopreserved PBMC samples. Only patients for whom sufficient RNA was available from at least two tumor regions were selected for TCR sequencing. The CDR3 sequence holds 17 residues, the cysteine and phenylalanine included. Solely the CDR3 DNA is kept, with 51 bases framed from the first base. V drops 9 bases and J drops 0 bases, leaving 21 bases in between. The germline V gene (reference sequence) specifies LNHDA as CDR1 and SQIVND as CDR2. The data are from a study of spatial heterogeneity in lung cancer (dated by TCRdb to 2018 to 2020). Study-level background: Samples were obtained from 72 patients with early-stage, untreated non-small cell lung cancer from the lung TRACERx cohort. Follow-up PBMC samples were sequenced whenever available, and the median time to follow-up was around two years after resection. More beta-chain than alpha-chain transcripts were consistently detected, likely reflecting higher beta-chain transcript abundance. In the raw uncorrected reads, each unique combination of TCR and UMI appeared more than ten times on average. The study quantitatively compared TCR alpha and beta repertoires across multiple tumor regions, matched nontumor lung and blood in non-small cell lung cancer. Nonsynonymous mutation counts, determined by whole-exome sequencing of tumor tissue, were related to features of the TCR repertoire. Both alpha and beta chains were TCR-sequenced in about 240 tumor regions, under 70 matched nontumor lung samples and roughly 50 PBMC samples obtained at surgery.

The library was prepared using 5' RACE. Sequenced on a NextSeq 500. In the TCR library protocol, a unique molecular identifier was attached to each TCR cDNA molecule so that PCR and sequencing errors could be corrected. On the study's bioinformatics: Decombinator tools were used for TCR identification, UMI-based error correction and CDR3 extraction. TCRs above a frequency of 2 per 1,000, corresponding to the top 1% of the tumor frequency distribution, were defined as expanded. Rényi diversity was computed with the R vegan package after subsampling each repertoire 100 times to 5,000 TCRs. CDR3 similarity networks were built from amino acid triplet string-kernel similarity, connecting CDR3s with pairwise similarity above 0.82. The public sequencing data were trimmed at Q25 with fastp and processed into clonotypes with MiXCR by TCRdb, which kept only in-frame beta chains. Rows are combined by CDR3 protein, so each entry shows the most common genes and DNA. The V and J calls were determined by TCRdb, not by the authors. The sample data list approximately 93,000 distinct CDR3 sequences, and 19% of these were observed just once. The biggest ten clones account for 21% of the sample.

General findings and caveats noted by the study authors: Ubiquitous expanded tumor TCRs showed up in blood more often at tumor resection than at routine follow-up. Confirming at a functional level the hypothesis that regional TCRs recognize regional mutations was considered to require additional single-cell paired TCR alpha and beta sequencing. Only approximately 15 patients were included in the comparisons of baseline and follow-up blood repertoires.

The material was PBMCs, obtained at follow-up. This sequence uses TRBV19 and TRBJ2-1, with an unclear D gene assignment. The source is a male donor with early-stage non-small cell lung cancer. The nucleotide sequence reads TGTGCCAGCTCTCGATCCTTAGGGCGCCTCTCCTACAATGAGCAGTTCTTC. Its protein reads: CASSRSLGRLSYNEQFF. The CDR3 plus the reference TRBV19 and TRBJ2-1 genes for the other parts give the full variable domain: DGGITQSPKYLFRKEGQNVTLSCEQNLNHDAMYWYRQDPGQGLRLIYYSQIVNDFQKGDIAEGYSVSREKKESFPLTVTSAQKNPTAFYLCASSRSLGRLSYNEQFFGPGTRLTVL.